Shown below are 31 T cell receptor beta chains from a single sample sequenced in a study of cytomegalovirus exposure and HLA in healthy donors. PCR involved 60 Vbeta and 13 Jbeta primers. Measured with immunoSEQ multiplex PCR; TCRdb has only the in-frame clones, and not every one. The sample yields fewer than 200,000 clones, 80% seen once. The source material was PBMCs. These receptors all stem from a man aged 25-45 years in good health and CMV-seronegative.

This clone turned up a few times. The rearrangement links TRBV5-6 to TRBJ2-6; TRBD1 matches at 9 bases. Per germline, CDR1 SGHDT and CDR2 YYEEEE. The V gene end was trimmed by 4 bases and the J gene end by 1 base; junction bases not matched to a gene: 3. The CDR3 loop spans 16 amino acids. The CDR3 nucleotides are TGTGCCAGCAGCATCGACAGGGGGTCTGGGGCCAACGTCCTGACTTTC. Its protein is CASSIDRGSGANVLTF.

The V call is TRBV5-7, the J call TRBJ2-5; 8 nucleotides align to TRBD1. Being an ORF, TRBV5-7 has a function that is uncertain. V lost 4 bases to trimming and J lost 7 bases; unmatched junction nucleotides: 15. CDR3 length: 16 amino acids. CDR3 nucleotide sequence: TGTGCCAGCAGCCTCCCGGGACAGGCTCCTTGGGGGACCCAGTACTTC. As protein: CASSLPGQAPWGTQYF.

J is TRBJ2-7 and V is TRBV5-1; no definite D call. Germline CDR1 and CDR2: SGHRS and YFSETQ. CDR3 length: 15 residues. The germline V and J ends were trimmed by 0 bases and 6 bases, with 16 bases remaining between them. CDR3 sequence (DNA): TGCGCCAGCAGCTTGGGTCCCACCACTGGGCGCGAGCAGTACTTC. Translation gives CASSLGPTTGREQYF.

This sequence joins TRBV5-4 and TRBJ2-7, with D possibly TRBD2 on 6 matching bases. The CDR3 is 13 amino acids. The V end lost 9 bases, the J end lost 1 base, and 14 bases lay between the germline ends. CDR1 is SGHNT, CDR2 YYREEE, per germline (reference sequence). CDR3 in amino acids: CATSPGVSYEQYF. The CDR3 nucleotides read TGTGCCACCTCTCCGGGGGTTTCCTACGAGCAGTACTTC.

J is TRBJ2-2 and V is TRBV5-1, with D perhaps TRBD2 (6 bases). CDR3 length: 14 residues. V lost 5 bases, J lost 0 bases, and 8 bases lay in between. Germline V gene lookup returns CDR1 SGHRS and CDR2 YFSETQ. The CDR3 loop reads CASSWDSNTGELFF. Here the CDR3 DNA reads TGCGCCAGCAGTTGGGACTCGAACACCGGGGAGCTGTTTTTT.

This clone was found a few times. The chain couples TRBV2 to TRBJ1-1, with D possibly matching TRBD1 (6 bases). The CDR3 has 13 amino acids. Germline V gene data show CDR1 as SNHLY and CDR2 as FYNNEI. Between the trimmed V and J ends, which lost 10 bases and 3 bases, there was a span of 15 bases. This CDR3 is CATVLRGYTEAFF. In DNA, the CDR3 is TGTGCCACAGTACTCAGGGGCTACACTGAAGCTTTCTTT.

The V and J genes are TRBV27 and TRBJ2-4, with 8 bases matching TRBD2. This CDR3 is 15 amino acids long. Germline V CDR1 and CDR2: MNHEY, SMNVEV (reference sequence). Trimming at V came to 3 bases and at J to 2 bases, leaving 3 bases not matched to a gene. The CDR3 DNA follows: TGTGCCAGCAGTTTGAGCGGGAGTACCAAAAACATTCAGTACTTC. Translated, it gives CASSLSGSTKNIQYF.

The chain links TRBV19 to TRBJ1-6; a possible D gene is TRBD1 (6 bases). The V gene's germline CDR1 is LNHDA and CDR2 SQIVND (reference sequence). V was clipped by 7 bases and J by 8 bases, with 18 bases between them. This CDR3 is built from 15 residues. CDR3 DNA: TGTGCCAGTAAACAGGGACTAATGTTGGATTCACCCCTCCACTTT. Protein: CASKQGLMLDSPLHF.

This sequence joins TRBV27 and TRBJ1-1; TRBD1 aligns across 7 bases. CDR3 length: 14 amino acids. The V and J ends lost 5 bases and 4 bases, in that order; junction bases with no gene match: 7. Germline V gives CDR1 MNHEY, CDR2 SMNVEV (reference sequence). Written as DNA, the CDR3 is TGTGCCAGCAGTCTCATGACAGGGTTCACTGAAGCTTTCTTT. Translated, it gives CASSLMTGFTEAFF.

The chain couples TRBV15 to TRBJ2-3; perhaps TRBD2 as D (6 bases). V lost 3 bases to trimming and J lost 0 bases, with 10 bases between them. Germline V lookup: CDR1 LNHNV, CDR2 YYDKDF (reference sequence). This CDR3 is 15 amino acids long. The CDR3 reads CATSSPGGSTDTQYF. DNA of the CDR3: TGTGCCACCAGCAGCCCCGGGGGAAGCACAGATACGCAGTATTTT.

The chain has TRBV5-1 and TRBJ1-4; the D gene is possibly TRBD1 (6 bases). CDR3 length equals 14 residues. Germline V lookup: CDR1 SGHRS, CDR2 YFSETQ. V was clipped by 2 bases and J by 8 bases, with 13 bases between them. The CDR3 here is CASSLTGGQEKLFF. Here the CDR3 DNA reads TGCGCCAGCAGCTTAACGGGGGGGCAGGAAAAACTGTTTTTT.

This chain joins TRBV27 and TRBJ2-7, with TRBD2 matching 8 bases. The CDR3 loop spans 15 amino acids. CDR1 MNHEY and CDR2 SMNVEV come from the germline V gene (reference sequence). Trimming cost V 6 bases and J 0 bases; bases outside gene matches: 7. The CDR3 loop is CASSFGGGNSYEQYF. Here the CDR3 DNA reads TGTGCCAGCAGCTTCGGGGGGGGGAACTCCTACGAGCAGTACTTC.

The chain is built from TRBV28 and TRBJ1-2; 8 nucleotides align to TRBD1. After removal of 8 bases from V and 6 bases from J, the junction contained 8 bases not matched to a gene. This CDR3 region has 13 residues. The germline CDR1 and CDR2 sequences are MDHEN and SYDVKM. Written as DNA, the CDR3 is TGTGCCAGCGGCTTACAGGGGGGGGATGGCTACACCTTC. The encoded protein is CASGLQGGDGYTF.

This rearrangement joins TRBV7-6 to TRBJ1-1; TRBD1 is a possible D gene (5 bases). The germline CDR1 and CDR2 sequences are SGHVS and FNYEAQ. This CDR3 contains 15 residues. V gave up 1 base and J gave up 4 bases, with 13 bases separating them. The CDR3 sequence: CASSLGVGGFTEAFF. The CDR3 coding sequence is TGTGCCAGCAGCTTAGGGGTTGGGGGGTTCACTGAAGCTTTCTTT.

V is TRBV28 and J is TRBJ2-7; TRBD1 matches at 9 bases. From germline, CDR1 is MDHEN and CDR2 SYDVKM. The V and J ends lost 6 bases and 4 bases, in that order; junction bases with no gene match: 13. The CDR3 length is 16 residues. CDR3 DNA sequence: TGTGCCAGCAGAGGGGAGGGGGGACAGGGTCTATACGAGCAGTACTTC. It encodes CASRGEGGQGLYEQYF.

This clone was seen a single time. The V call is TRBV11-2, the J call TRBJ2-5; D might be TRBD1 (7 bases). Germline V gene sequence: CDR1 SGHAT, CDR2 FQNNGV. V was trimmed by 3 bases and J by 0 bases, leaving 14 bases between them. There are 16 residues in the CDR3. CDR3 coding DNA: TGTGCCAGCAGCTTGCGGGACAGATGGTACCAAGAGACCCAGTACTTC. It codes for CASSLRDRWYQETQYF.

The V call is TRBV27, the J call TRBJ2-7, with D perhaps matching TRBD1 (5 bases). The germline gives CDR1 MNHEY, CDR2 SMNVEV (reference sequence). Between the trimmed V and J ends, which lost 6 bases and 3 bases, there was a span of 15 bases. The CDR3 totals 14 residues. The CDR3: CASSLAGHLYEQYF. The CDR3 nucleotides are TGTGCCAGCAGCCTTGCAGGACATCTCTACGAGCAGTACTTC.

CDR3 nucleotide sequence: TGTGCCAGCAGCTTAGGACAGGGAAACACCGGGGAGCTGTTTTTT. Protein sequence: CASSLGQGNTGELFF. The V call is TRBV11-3, the J call TRBJ2-2; 7 bases are shared with TRBD1. Trimming took 1 base from V and 2 from J; bases not matched to a gene: 1. Germline CDR1 is SGHNT and CDR2 is YENEEA. CDR3 size: 15 residues.

The J gene is TRBJ1-2, the V gene TRBV27; 11 bases are shared with TRBD1. This CDR3 spans 17 amino acids. With V trimmed by 5 bases and J by 7 bases, 15 bases remained unmatched. CDR1 and CDR2 from the germline V gene are MNHEY and SMNVEV (reference sequence). CDR3: CASSPPTDRGRQGGYTF. Here the CDR3 DNA reads TGTGCCAGCAGTCCCCCCACGGACAGGGGGCGCCAGGGTGGCTACACCTTC.

V is TRBV10-3 and J is TRBJ1-6; tentatively, D is TRBD1 (6 bases). This CDR3 has 15 residues. Germline-derived CDR1 and CDR2 are ENHRY and SYGVKD. Trimming cost V 4 bases and J 5 bases, with 12 bases left between them. The chain's CDR3 is CAISGWAGDNSPLHF. The CDR3 nucleotides are TGTGCCATCAGTGGTTGGGCAGGGGATAATTCACCCCTCCACTTT.

This chain connects TRBV5-8 to TRBJ1-5; 8 bases line up with TRBD1. Germline loops: CDR1 SGHTS, CDR2 YDEGEE. V shed 2 bases and J 4 bases; nucleotides not matched to a gene: 5. The CDR3 extends over 15 amino acids. CDR3 protein: CASSFRQGRNQPQHF. The CDR3 nucleotides read TGTGCCAGCAGCTTCAGACAGGGGAGGAATCAGCCCCAGCATTTT.

The rearrangement joins TRBV5-1 to TRBJ2-1; TRBD1 might be the D (6 bases). The germline gives CDR1 SGHRS, CDR2 YFSETQ. The CDR3 totals 14 residues. The germline V and J ends were trimmed by 0 bases and 4 bases, with 8 bases remaining between them. DNA for the CDR3: TGCGCCAGCAGCTTGGGGACAGATTACAATGAGCAGTTCTTC. This codes for CASSLGTDYNEQFF.

V is TRBV11-2 and J is TRBJ1-1; D is undetermined. The germline CDR1 and CDR2 sequences are SGHAT and FQNNGV. Trimming shortened V by 3 bases and J by 1 base, and 6 bases separated the two germline ends. The CDR3 runs 13 residues. The CDR3 DNA sequence: TGTGCCAGCAGCTTCGGGTCGAACACTGAAGCTTTCTTT. Residues: CASSFGSNTEAFF.

The V call is TRBV7-2, the J call TRBJ1-4; D is unresolved. Germline-derived CDR1 and CDR2 are SGHTA and FQGNSA. This CDR3 is built from 16 residues. V gave up 5 bases and J gave up 8 bases, with 21 bases separating them. CDR3 nucleotides: TGTGCCAGCAGCATTGGACTCATCCTACTGGAGGAAAAACTGTTTTTT. This sequence encodes CASSIGLILLEEKLFF. The full variable domain, with the rest looked up from reference TRBV7-2 and TRBJ1-4, is GAGVSQSPSNKVTEKGKDVELRCDPISGHTALYWYRQSLGQGLEFLIYFQGNSAPDKSGLPSDRFSAERTGGSVSTLTIQRTQQEDSAVYLCASSIGLILLEEKLFFGSGTQLSVL.

V usage is TRBV5-1 and J usage is TRBJ2-3, with a tentative D call TRBD2 (5 bases). The CDR3 is 16 amino acids. CDR1 SGHRS and CDR2 YFSETQ come from the germline V gene. Trimming stripped 1 base from V and 0 bases from J, with 12 bases between. In DNA, the CDR3 is TGCGCCAGCAGCTTGATGGCTAGCAGGAGCACAGATACGCAGTATTTT. This translates into CASSLMASRSTDTQYF.

This clone occurred once. The chain employs TRBV5-1 and TRBJ2-6; maybe TRBD1 (5 bases). Trimming took 4 bases from V and 0 from J, leaving 8 bases between them. Germline CDR1 is SGHRS and CDR2 is YFSETQ. The CDR3 is 15 amino acids. CDR3 loop: CASSPGPSGANVLTF. The CDR3 region has the DNA TGCGCCAGCAGCCCAGGGCCCTCTGGGGCCAACGTCCTGACTTTC.

J is TRBJ1-1 and V is TRBV19; maybe TRBD1 (5 bases). The CDR3 extends over 14 amino acids. In germline, CDR1 is LNHDA, CDR2 SQIVND (reference sequence). V was shortened by 3 bases and J by 0 bases, with 8 bases between the two germline ends. The DNA of the CDR3 is TGTGCCAGTAGTATCCAGGGATTGAACACTGAAGCTTTCTTT. The encoded protein is CASSIQGLNTEAFF.

This clone has just a few counts. Distinct nucleotide sequences in the sample also encode this CDR3. The CDR3 here is CASSLGGSSYNEQFF. DNA of the CDR3: TGTGCCAGCAGCTTGGGGGGCTCCTCCTACAATGAGCAGTTCTTC. V usage is TRBV5-6 and J usage is TRBJ2-1, with D possibly matching TRBD1 (5 bases). Between the trimmed V and J ends, which lost 0 bases and 0 bases, there was a span of 7 bases. The CDR3 has 15 residues. The germline CDR1 and CDR2 sequences are SGHDT and YYEEEE.

The chain has TRBV28 and TRBJ1-2; no definite D call. Germline V gene lookup returns CDR1 MDHEN and CDR2 SYDVKM. The CDR3 consists of 13 residues. Trimming took off 5 bases at V and 7 bases at J, with 14 bases between the two ends. The CDR3 region has the DNA TGTGCCAGCAGTCCTTCCCTGGGAGGTGGCTACACCTTC. Its translation is CASSPSLGGGYTF.

The chain couples TRBV7-6 to TRBJ2-7, with 13 positions matching TRBD2. J gave up 4 bases and V 5 bases, and 2 bases lay outside the gene matches. Germline lookup yields CDR1 SGHVS and CDR2 FNYEAQ. The CDR3 totals 14 residues. The CDR3 DNA sequence: TGTGCCAGCAGCGCACTAGCGGGAGGGTACGAGCAGTACTTC. Translating gives CASSALAGGYEQYF.

The V and J genes are TRBV5-1 and TRBJ2-6, with 7 bases lining up with TRBD1. The length of the CDR3 is 19 residues. Trimming took 4 bases from V and 0 from J; bases not matched to a gene: 13. Per the germline V gene, CDR1 is SGHRS and CDR2 is YFSETQ. CDR3 amino acids: CASSVSHRGPFSGANVLTF. The CDR3 DNA reads TGCGCCAGCAGCGTAAGCCACAGGGGCCCGTTCTCTGGGGCCAACGTCCTGACTTTC.